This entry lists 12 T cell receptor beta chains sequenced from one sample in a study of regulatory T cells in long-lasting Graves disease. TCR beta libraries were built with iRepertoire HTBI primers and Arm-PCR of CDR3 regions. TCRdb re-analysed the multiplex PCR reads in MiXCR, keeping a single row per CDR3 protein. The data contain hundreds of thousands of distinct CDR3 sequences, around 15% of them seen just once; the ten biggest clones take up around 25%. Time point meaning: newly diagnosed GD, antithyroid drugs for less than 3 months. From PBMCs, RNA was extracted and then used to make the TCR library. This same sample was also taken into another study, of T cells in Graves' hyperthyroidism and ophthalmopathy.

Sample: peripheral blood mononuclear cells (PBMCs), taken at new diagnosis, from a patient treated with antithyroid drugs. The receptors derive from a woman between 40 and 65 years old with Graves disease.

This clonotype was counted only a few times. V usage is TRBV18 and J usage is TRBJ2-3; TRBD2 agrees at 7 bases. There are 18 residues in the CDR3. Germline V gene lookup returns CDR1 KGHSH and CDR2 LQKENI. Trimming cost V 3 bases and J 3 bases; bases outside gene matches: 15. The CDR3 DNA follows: TGTGCCAGCTCACCGGTAACTAGCGTACCGGGAGGTACAGATACGCAGTATTTT. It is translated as CASSPVTSVPGGTDTQYF.

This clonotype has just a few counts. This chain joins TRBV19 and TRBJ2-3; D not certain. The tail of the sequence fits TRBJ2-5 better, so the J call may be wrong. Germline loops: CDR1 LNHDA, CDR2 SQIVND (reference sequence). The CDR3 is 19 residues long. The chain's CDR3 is CASSARVLSVVRSPETQYF. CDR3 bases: TGTGCCAGTAGTGCCCGAGTATTGTCAGTGGTACGGTCTCCAGAGACCCAGTACTTC.

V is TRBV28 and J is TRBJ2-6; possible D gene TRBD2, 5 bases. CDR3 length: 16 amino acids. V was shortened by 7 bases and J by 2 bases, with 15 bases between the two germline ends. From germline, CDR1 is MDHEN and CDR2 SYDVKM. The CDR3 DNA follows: TGTGCCAGCACCGACGGACTGGGCCCTGGGGCCAACGTCCTGACTTTC. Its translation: CASTDGLGPGANVLTF.

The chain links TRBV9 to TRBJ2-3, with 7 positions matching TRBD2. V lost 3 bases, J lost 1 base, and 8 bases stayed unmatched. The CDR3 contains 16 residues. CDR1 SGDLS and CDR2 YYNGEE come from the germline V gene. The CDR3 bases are TGTGCCAGCAGCGCGGGGGGTCACGGTCGCACAGATACGCAGTATTTT. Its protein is CASSAGGHGRTDTQYF. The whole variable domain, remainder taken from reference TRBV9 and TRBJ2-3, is DSGVTQTPKHLITATGQRVTLRCSPRSGDLSVYWYQQSLDQGLQFLIQYYNGEERAKGNILERFSAQQFPDLHSELNLSSLELGDSALYFCASSAGGHGRTDTQYFGPGTRLTVL.

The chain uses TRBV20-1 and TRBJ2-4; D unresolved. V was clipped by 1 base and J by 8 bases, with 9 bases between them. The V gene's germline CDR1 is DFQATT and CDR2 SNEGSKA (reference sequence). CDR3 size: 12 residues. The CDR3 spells CSARVSADIQYF. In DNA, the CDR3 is TGCAGTGCTAGAGTTTCCGCGGACATTCAGTACTTC.

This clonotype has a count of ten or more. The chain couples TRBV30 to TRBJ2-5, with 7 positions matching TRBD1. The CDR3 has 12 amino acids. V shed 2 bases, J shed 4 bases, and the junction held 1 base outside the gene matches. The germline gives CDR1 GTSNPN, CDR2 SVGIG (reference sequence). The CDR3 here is CAWSRGLETQYF. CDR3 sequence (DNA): TGTGCCTGGAGTAGGGGGCTAGAGACCCAGTACTTC.

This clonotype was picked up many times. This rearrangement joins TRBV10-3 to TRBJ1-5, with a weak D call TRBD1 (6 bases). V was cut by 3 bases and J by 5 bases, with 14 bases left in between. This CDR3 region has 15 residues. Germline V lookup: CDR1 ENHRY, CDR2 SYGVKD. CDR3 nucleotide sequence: TGTGCCATCAGTGACGCGGGGGCAGTGGATCAGCCCCAGCATTTT. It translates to CAISDAGAVDQPQHF.

CDR3 sequence (DNA): TGTGCCAGCAGCTTGGTTACGAACACCGGGGAGCTGTTTTTT. Translation: CASSLVTNTGELFF. The J gene is TRBJ2-2, the V gene TRBV7-9; D not certain. V was trimmed by 3 bases and J by 0 bases, leaving 5 bases between them. The CDR3 length is 14 residues. Per germline, CDR1 SEHNR and CDR2 FQNEAQ (reference sequence).

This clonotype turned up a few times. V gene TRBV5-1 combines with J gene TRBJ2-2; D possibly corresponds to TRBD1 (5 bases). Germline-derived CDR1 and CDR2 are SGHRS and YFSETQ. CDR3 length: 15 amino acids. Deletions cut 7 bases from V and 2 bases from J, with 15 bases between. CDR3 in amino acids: CASGPQGLNTGELFF. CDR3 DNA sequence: TGCGCCAGCGGCCCGCAGGGTTTAAACACCGGGGAGCTGTTTTTT. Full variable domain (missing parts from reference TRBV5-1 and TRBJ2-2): KAGVTQTPRYLIKTRGQQVTLSCSPISGHRSVSWYQQTPGQGLQFLFEYFSETQRNKGNFPGRFSGRQFSNSRSEMNVSTLELGDSALYLCASGPQGLNTGELFFGEGSRLTVL.

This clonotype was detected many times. The CDR3: CASSYRGGRSTDTQYF. CDR3 DNA: TGTGCCAGCAGTTACCGCGGGGGCCGTAGCACAGATACGCAGTATTTT. The V call is TRBV6-9, the J call TRBJ2-3, with a possible D match to TRBD2 (7 bases). There are 16 residues in the CDR3. Between the trimmed V and J ends, which lost 3 bases and 0 bases, there was a span of 13 bases. Germline V gene data show CDR1 as MNHGY and CDR2 as SVAAGI.

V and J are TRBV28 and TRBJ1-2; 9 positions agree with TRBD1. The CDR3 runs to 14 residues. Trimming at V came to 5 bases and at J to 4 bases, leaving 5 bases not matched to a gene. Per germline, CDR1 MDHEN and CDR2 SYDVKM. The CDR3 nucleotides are TGTGCCAGCAGTCCGCAGGACAGGGGCTATGGCTACACCTTC. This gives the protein CASSPQDRGYGYTF.

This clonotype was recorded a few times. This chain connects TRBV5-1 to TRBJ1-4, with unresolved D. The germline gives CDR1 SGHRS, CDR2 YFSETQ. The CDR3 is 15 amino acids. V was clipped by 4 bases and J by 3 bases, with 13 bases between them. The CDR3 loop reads CASSPRGEANEKLFF. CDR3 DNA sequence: TGCGCCAGCAGCCCACGCGGGGAGGCTAATGAAAAACTGTTTTTT.